The TCR beta chain under discussion was sequenced for a study of T cells in Graves' hyperthyroidism and ophthalmopathy. Template material for amplifying TCR beta CDR3 regions consisted of RNA transcripts. In the first-round RT-PCR of the TCR CDR3, the HTBI primer set was used. Using its own MiXCR run on the multiplex PCR reads, TCRdb lists one record per CDR3 protein. The sample gives about 840,000 distinct CDR3 sequences, 35% to 40% of which show up once; around 10% is in the top ten. Those with hyperthyroidism were 18 to 65 years old, newly diagnosed, and ill for under 2 months. Each diagnosis drew on symptoms, thyroxine, TRAb, thyroid ultrasound and orbital computed tomography findings. This clonotype was seen only a few times. CDR3 length: 16 amino acids. The V gene lost 5 bases and the J gene lost 3 bases, with 16 bases spanning the gap. Germline assignment: CDR1 SGHTA and CDR2 FQGNSA.

The rearrangement links TRBV7-2 to TRBJ1-4; D is perhaps TRBD1 (5 bases). Specimen: blood. This clonotype originated in a man younger than 35 with Graves' hyperthyroidism. The DNA for the CDR3 is TGTGCCAGCAGCCCAGCGGCCGGACAACCTAATGAAAAACTGTTTTTT. It yields the protein CASSPAAGQPNEKLFF.